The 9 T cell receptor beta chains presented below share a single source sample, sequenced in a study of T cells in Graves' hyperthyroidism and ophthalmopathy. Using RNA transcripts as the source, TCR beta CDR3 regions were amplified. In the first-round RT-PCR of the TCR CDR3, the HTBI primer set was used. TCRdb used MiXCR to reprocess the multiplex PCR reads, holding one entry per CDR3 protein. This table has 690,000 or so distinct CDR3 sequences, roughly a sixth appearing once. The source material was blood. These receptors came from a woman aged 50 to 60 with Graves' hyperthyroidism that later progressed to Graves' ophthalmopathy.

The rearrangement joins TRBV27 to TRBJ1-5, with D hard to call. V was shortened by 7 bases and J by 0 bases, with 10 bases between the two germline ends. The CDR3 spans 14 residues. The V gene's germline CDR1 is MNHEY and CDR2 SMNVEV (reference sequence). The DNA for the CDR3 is TGTGCCAGCAACAGCGGCTATAGCAATCAGCCCCAGCATTTT. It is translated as CASNSGYSNQPQHF.

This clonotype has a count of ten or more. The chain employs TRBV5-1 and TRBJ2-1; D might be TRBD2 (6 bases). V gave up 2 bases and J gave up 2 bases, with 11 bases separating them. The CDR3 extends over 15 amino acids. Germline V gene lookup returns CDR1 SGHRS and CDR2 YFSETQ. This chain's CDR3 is CASSLGSGAYNEQFF. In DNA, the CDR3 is TGCGCCAGCAGCTTAGGTAGCGGCGCCTACAATGAGCAGTTCTTC.

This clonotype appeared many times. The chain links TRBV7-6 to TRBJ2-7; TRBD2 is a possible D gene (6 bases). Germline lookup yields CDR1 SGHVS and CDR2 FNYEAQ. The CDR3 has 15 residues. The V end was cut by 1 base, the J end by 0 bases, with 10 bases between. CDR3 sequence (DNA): TGTGCCAGCAGCTTAGAGTTCGGGAGCTCCTACGAGCAGTACTTC. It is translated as CASSLEFGSSYEQYF.

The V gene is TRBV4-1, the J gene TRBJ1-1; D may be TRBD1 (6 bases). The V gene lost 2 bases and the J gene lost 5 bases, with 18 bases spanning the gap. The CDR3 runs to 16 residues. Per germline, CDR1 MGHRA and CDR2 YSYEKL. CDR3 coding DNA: TGCGCCAGCAGCCAACGGAATGCCGGGGGGCCGACTGAAGCTTTCTTT. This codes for CASSQRNAGGPTEAFF.

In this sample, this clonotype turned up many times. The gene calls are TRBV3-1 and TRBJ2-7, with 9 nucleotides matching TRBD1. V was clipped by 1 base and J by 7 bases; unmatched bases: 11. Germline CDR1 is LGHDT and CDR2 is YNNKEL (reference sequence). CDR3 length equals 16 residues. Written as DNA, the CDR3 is TGTGCCAGCAGCCAAGGGGGACAGGGCTTTCGGTGGGAGCAGTACTTC. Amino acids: CASSQGGQGFRWEQYF.

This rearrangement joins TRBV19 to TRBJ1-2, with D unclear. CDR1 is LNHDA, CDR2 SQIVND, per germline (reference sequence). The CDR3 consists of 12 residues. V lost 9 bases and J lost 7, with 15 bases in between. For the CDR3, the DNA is TGTGCCAGCGACGGACTTACTACTGGCTACACCTTC. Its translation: CASDGLTTGYTF.

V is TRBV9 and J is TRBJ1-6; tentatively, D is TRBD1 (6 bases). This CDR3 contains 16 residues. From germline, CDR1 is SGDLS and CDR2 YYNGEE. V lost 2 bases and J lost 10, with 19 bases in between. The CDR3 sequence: CASSVRGAVLGSPLHF. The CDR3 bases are TGTGCCAGCAGCGTGAGGGGGGCAGTCTTGGGATCACCCCTCCACTTT.

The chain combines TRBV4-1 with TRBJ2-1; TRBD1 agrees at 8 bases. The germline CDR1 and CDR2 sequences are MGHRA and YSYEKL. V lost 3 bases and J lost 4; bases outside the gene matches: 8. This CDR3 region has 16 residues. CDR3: CASSHPTGDSYNEQFF. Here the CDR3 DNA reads TGCGCCAGCAGCCATCCGACAGGGGACTCATACAATGAGCAGTTCTTC.

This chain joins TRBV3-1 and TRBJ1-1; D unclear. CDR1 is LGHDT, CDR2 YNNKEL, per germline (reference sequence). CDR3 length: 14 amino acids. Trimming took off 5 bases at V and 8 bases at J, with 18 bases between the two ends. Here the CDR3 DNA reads TGTGCCAGCAGCACAAACGAACACGAAGGCGAAGCTTTCTTT. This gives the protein CASSTNEHEGEAFF.